Below, one TCR beta chain is given with its context. Its antigen is not identified. V lost 4 bases to trimming and J lost 0 bases, with 16 bases between them. The CDR3 has 16 amino acids. Germline CDR1 reads MGHRA; CDR2 reads YSYEKL. This specimen comes from a study of cytomegalovirus exposure and HLA in healthy donors. Use of 60 Vbeta and 13 Jbeta primers characterized the PCR. TCRdb keeps only in-frame clones here, not all; method: immunoSEQ multiplex PCR. In the table there are about 120,000 clones, around 60% of which are singletons. General study points: The CMV antigen specificity of a few CMV-associated chains was confirmed through in vitro analysis. When analyzed later, the rates of TCR association showed variation by HLA locus, with DRB1 the most and HLA-C the fewest. The study designated 150 or so TCR beta chains cytomegalovirus-associated.

This TCR was recovered from a man between 40 and 49 years old in good health and CMV-seropositive. The sample consisted of PBMCs. The V gene is TRBV4-1, the J gene TRBJ2-7; the D gene is possibly TRBD1 (5 bases). CDR3 in DNA: TGCGCCAGCAGCCCCGCAGGGCCAGCAAACTCCTACGAGCAGTACTTC. Translation: CASSPAGPANSYEQYF.